This T cell receptor beta chain was recovered during a study of T cells after posttransplantation cyclophosphamide. Whole-study findings and limits: Donor CD8+ memory clones often dominated recipient blood repertoires at later times. Recipient CMV seropositivity and CMV reactivation strongly tracked TRB clonality. Blood and skin or GI T cell repertoires showed limited TRB overlap.

Using immunoSEQ multiplex PCR, the repertoire was profiled, and TCRdb retains in-frame clones only, with some absent. This sample carries thousands of clones, none of them present only once. The CDR3 sequence is 16 residues long. The germline V gene encodes CDR1 MGHRA and CDR2 YSYEKL. J was trimmed by 7 bases and V by 1 base; bases with no gene match: 7. A marrow graft followed busulfan-fludarabine conditioning, with cyclophosphamide on days +3 and +4. This clone has at least ten counts. The antigen is not known. The TCR was taken from a male patient between 60 and 69 years old who received an allogeneic stem cell transplant from a related donor, was CMV-positive, and had no GVHD. Some T cells may possibly be graft donor cells. Source: PBMCs, taken after allogeneic stem cell transplant with posttransplant cyclophosphamide. The rearrangement links TRBV4-1 to TRBJ1-6; 7 bases agree with TRBD1. The DNA of the CDR3 is TGCGCCAGCAGCCAAGGGGCCGGACAGGCGAATTCACCCCTCCACTTT. It codes for CASSQGAGQANSPLHF.